This T cell receptor beta chain was profiled in a study of T-cell reconstitution after alpha-beta-depleted transplantation in children. General study points: In some patients, recipient T cells and intrathymic progenitors surviving conditioning explained high day-60 diversity.

This clonotype was seen only a few times. What it recognizes is unknown. Preparation of the TCRbeta library involved a method that used unique molecular identifiers. MiXCR was run by TCRdb on the PCR reads, yielding one entry per CDR3 protein. The sample carries 55,000 to 65,000 distinct CDR3 sequences, approximately 46% recorded once. This TCR was sampled from a male patient aged 10-17 years who had a stem cell transplant for acute lymphoblastic leukemia, so the T cells may come from the graft donor. Sequenced here: PBMCs, mostly from graft donor cells, sampled 360 days after TCRalphabeta/CD19-depleted stem cell transplant.

The CDR3, as DNA: TGTGCCACCAGCAGAGAAAAAGCGGGACCGCAGTATTTT. Protein: CATSREKAGPQYF. This chain connects TRBV15 to TRBJ2-3, with 7 positions matching TRBD2. The CDR3 spans 13 residues. Germline trimming cut 0 bases from V and 10 bases from J; bases unmatched to any gene: 4. Germline lookup yields CDR1 LNHNV and CDR2 YYDKDF (reference sequence).